This TCR beta chain was identified in a study of cytomegalovirus exposure and HLA in healthy donors. V lost 0 bases, J lost 2 bases, and 7 bases lay in between. The CDR3 totals 14 residues. The germline V gene has CDR1 LNHNV and CDR2 YYDKDF (reference sequence). 60 Vbeta and 13 Jbeta primers were used in PCR. TCRdb's table, derived via immunoSEQ multiplex PCR, lists solely in-frame clones and lacks some. The sample includes about 96,000 clones, approximately 64% of them seen just once. This chain connects TRBV15 to TRBJ2-5; D unresolved. The source material was PBMCs. This TCR came from a man in his sixties in good health and CMV-seronegative. The DNA of the CDR3 is TGTGCCACCAGCAGAGATAACAGACAAGAGACCCAGTACTTC. Translating it yields CATSRDNRQETQYF.